This is a list of T cell receptor beta chains from one sample in a study of OX40 agonist ivuxolimab in advanced cancers. The repertoire was sequenced with immunoSEQ multiplex PCR; TCRdb's copy has only in-frame clones and lacks some. The data contain tens of thousands of clones, roughly 87% of them seen just once; the ten biggest clones take up 0.35%. The specimen was CD4+ or CD8+ T cells sorted from blood, collected in a trial of the OX40 agonist ivuxolimab. The receptors here all came from an adult with an advanced solid tumor such as melanoma, head and neck, liver or kidney cancer. The CDR3 runs from the conserved cysteine through the conserved F or W. Fields, in order: D gene, J gene, V gene, clone size, CDR3 DNA, CDR3 protein. D genes are given only for firm matches. The size entry is marked missing in some rows and otherwise reads once, few, many or a size class.

D: TRBD1; J: TRBJ1-2; V: TRBV5-4; size: -; DNA: TGTGCCAGCAGCCCAAGTCAGGGGGCGTATCGAAATGGCTACACCTTC; CDR3: CASSPSQGAYRNGYTF
D: -; J: TRBJ2-7; V: TRBV12-5; size: -; DNA: TGTGCTAGTGGTTTGGGAACCTACGAGCAGTACTTC; CDR3: CASGLGTYEQYF
D: -; J: TRBJ2-7; V: TRBV5-1; size: -; DNA: TGCGCCAGCAGCTTAGGGCTGACCTACGAGCAGTACTTC; CDR3: CASSLGLTYEQYF
D: -; J: TRBJ2-7; V: TRBV21-1; size: -; DNA: TGTGCCAGCAGCAAAGGGCTGCAGGAGAGCTCCTACGAGCAGTACTTC; CDR3: CASSKGLQESSYEQYF
D: -; J: TRBJ1-5; V: TRBV2; size: -; DNA: TGTGCCAGCAGGGGTGGGGATCAGCCCCAGCATTTT; CDR3: CASRGGDQPQHF
D: TRBD1; J: TRBJ2-5; V: TRBV7-2; size: -; DNA: TGTGCCAGCAGCAACTACGGAGAGGGGGCGCCCCGATGGGAGCAGTACTTC; CDR3: CASSNYGEGAPRWEQYF
D: -; J: TRBJ2-1; V: TRBV7-2; size: -; DNA: TGTGCCAGCAGCACGCGACTACTAAATGAGCAGTTCTTC; CDR3: CASSTRLLNEQFF
D: TRBD1; J: TRBJ1-1; V: TRBV18; size: -; DNA: TGTGCCAGCTCACTCGACAGGGGCGTTGAAGCTTTCTTT; CDR3: CASSLDRGVEAFF
D: -; J: TRBJ2-3; V: TRBV6-5; size: -; DNA: TGTGCCAGCAGTTACAGAACCCAAGACAGGAGGCAGTATTTT; CDR3: CASSYRTQDRRQYF
D: TRBD1; J: TRBJ1-2; V: TRBV5-4; size: -; DNA: TGTGCCAGCAGCTTCGACCGGGACAGGGGGGACTATGGCTACACCTTC; CDR3: CASSFDRDRGDYGYTF
D: TRBD1; J: TRBJ2-7; V: TRBV18; size: -; DNA: TGTGCCAGCTCACCGACAGGGTACTACGAGCAGTACTTC; CDR3: CASSPTGYYEQYF
D: -; J: TRBJ2-7; V: TRBV13; size: -; DNA: TGTGCCAGCAGCGCTCCGCAAGCGGGCGGAAGCTCCTACGAGCAGTACTTC; CDR3: CASSAPQAGGSSYEQYF
D: -; J: TRBJ2-2; V: TRBV2; size: -; DNA: TGTGCCGGCCAACCCGGACAGACCAACACCGGGGAGCTGTTTTTT; CDR3: CAGQPGQTNTGELFF
D: -; J: TRBJ1-2; V: TRBV7-6; size: once; DNA: TGTGCCAGCAGCCCCAGAGATCAGGGGCCCTATGGCTACACCTTC; CDR3: CASSPRDQGPYGYTF
D: -; J: TRBJ2-3; V: TRBV6-1; size: -; DNA: TGTGCCAGCACCAAGGGTCAGGGGGGAGATACGCAGTATTTT; CDR3: CASTKGQGGDTQYF
D: TRBD2; J: TRBJ2-2; V: TRBV30; size: few; DNA: TGTGCCTGGGAAATAACTAGCGGGGGAGATGCGAACACCGGGGAGCTGTTTTTT; CDR3: CAWEITSGGDANTGELFF
D: TRBD1; J: TRBJ2-5; V: TRBV9; size: -; DNA: TGTGCCAGCAGCGTAGTGAGGGGGCCCTTCTCACAAGAGACCCAGTACTTC; CDR3: CASSVVRGPFSQETQYF
D: TRBD1; J: TRBJ1-3; V: TRBV18; size: -; DNA: TGTGCCAGCTCACCAATCGCGACCCGGGACAGCTCCTCTGGAAACACCATATATTTT; CDR3: CASSPIATRDSSSGNTIYF
D: TRBD2; J: TRBJ2-1; V: TRBV6-1; size: -; DNA: TGTGCCAGCAGGAGACTAGCGGGGGACAATGAGCAGTTCTTC; CDR3: CASRRLAGDNEQFF
D: -; J: TRBJ2-2; V: TRBV6-4; size: few; DNA: TGTGCCAGCAGTCGGGACGGAAGGAACACCGGGGAGCTGTTTTTT; CDR3: CASSRDGRNTGELFF
D: -; J: TRBJ2-5; V: TRBV14; size: -; DNA: TGTGCCAGCAGCCCCGGATCAATTGAGACGGATAGGGTGAAGACCCAGTACTTC; CDR3: CASSPGSIETDRVKTQYF
D: -; J: TRBJ1-1; V: TRBV12-2; size: -; DNA: TGTGCAAGTCGCTTCTACACTGAAGCTTTCTTT; CDR3: CASRFYTEAFF
D: -; J: TRBJ1-2; V: TRBV20-1; size: once; DNA: TGCAGTGCTAGAGATTTCCATGGCTACACCTTC; CDR3: CSARDFHGYTF
D: -; J: TRBJ1-2; V: TRBV5-4; size: -; DNA: TGTGCCAGCAGCCCCGGGGGGGGGAGCTATGGCTACACCTTC; CDR3: CASSPGGGSYGYTF
D: TRBD1; J: TRBJ2-2; V: TRBV11-3; size: -; DNA: TGTGCCAGCAGCTTGGCGGGACAGGACACCGGGGAGCTGTTTTTT; CDR3: CASSLAGQDTGELFF
D: TRBD1; J: TRBJ1-1; V: TRBV6-1; size: -; DNA: TGTGCCAGCAGTACAACAGGGGGAGTAGCTGAAGCTTTCTTT; CDR3: CASSTTGGVAEAFF
D: -; J: TRBJ1-1; V: TRBV11-1; size: few; DNA: TGTGCCAGCAGCTTACGGGGGGCGAACACTGAAGCTTTCTTT; CDR3: CASSLRGANTEAFF
D: -; J: TRBJ2-5; V: TRBV7-9; size: -; DNA: TGTGCCAGCACCCAGGGGAAAAACCAAGAGACCCAGTACTTC; CDR3: CASTQGKNQETQYF
D: TRBD2; J: TRBJ2-1; V: TRBV29-1; size: -; DNA: TGCAGCGTTGGGACTAGCGGGGCATACAATGAGCAGTTCTTC; CDR3: CSVGTSGAYNEQFF
D: -; J: TRBJ1-2; V: TRBV11-2; size: -; DNA: TGTGCCAGCAGCTTAGATCGGGCCAGGGCCTATGGCTACACCTTC; CDR3: CASSLDRARAYGYTF
D: -; J: TRBJ1-6; V: TRBV19; size: once; DNA: TGTGCCAGTAGTCCGGAACAATTTAATTCACCCCTCCACTTT; CDR3: CASSPEQFNSPLHF
D: -; J: TRBJ2-5; V: TRBV5-1; size: once; DNA: TGCGCCAGCAGCTTAACTCCCTGGGCAGAGACCCAGTACTTC; CDR3: CASSLTPWAETQYF
D: -; J: TRBJ2-5; V: TRBV19; size: -; DNA: TGTGCCAGTAGTATGATTTCAGTGGGGGTCGGAGAGACCCAGTACTTC; CDR3: CASSMISVGVGETQYF
D: -; J: TRBJ2-7; V: TRBV5-1; size: once; DNA: TGCGCCAGCAGCTTGGGGAACGAGCAGTACTTC; CDR3: CASSLGNEQYF
D: -; J: TRBJ1-2; V: TRBV4-3; size: -; DNA: TGCGCCAGCAGCCAAGATATACAGGGACGGGGCTACACCTTC; CDR3: CASSQDIQGRGYTF
D: -; J: TRBJ2-3; V: TRBV4-1; size: -; DNA: TGCGCCAGCAGCCCGAAAGCGGAATCCTTGACAGATACGCAGTATTTT; CDR3: CASSPKAESLTDTQYF
D: TRBD1; J: TRBJ1-2; V: TRBV27; size: -; DNA: TGTGCCAGCAGCCGACAGGGAGCGGGCTACACCTTC; CDR3: CASSRQGAGYTF
D: -; J: TRBJ2-7; V: TRBV5-6; size: -; DNA: TGTGCCAGCAGCTTTTCGGGGGGCGCCTACGAGCAGTACTTC; CDR3: CASSFSGGAYEQYF
D: -; J: TRBJ1-1; V: TRBV11-2; size: -; DNA: TGTGCCAGCAGCTTAAGGCAGGAGTACACTGAAGCTTTCTTT; CDR3: CASSLRQEYTEAFF
D: -; J: TRBJ1-2; V: TRBV27; size: -; DNA: TGTGCCAGCAGTTCTTACAGGGACTATGGCTACACCTTC; CDR3: CASSSYRDYGYTF
D: -; J: TRBJ1-6; V: TRBV5-4; size: -; DNA: TGTGCCAGCAGCTTACCCAAGACAGGCTCCTATAATTCACCCCTCCACTTT; CDR3: CASSLPKTGSYNSPLHF
D: -; J: TRBJ2-7; V: TRBV4-1; size: -; DNA: TGCGCCAGCAGCCAAGCCGGCACGGGGATTTACGAGCAGTACTTC; CDR3: CASSQAGTGIYEQYF